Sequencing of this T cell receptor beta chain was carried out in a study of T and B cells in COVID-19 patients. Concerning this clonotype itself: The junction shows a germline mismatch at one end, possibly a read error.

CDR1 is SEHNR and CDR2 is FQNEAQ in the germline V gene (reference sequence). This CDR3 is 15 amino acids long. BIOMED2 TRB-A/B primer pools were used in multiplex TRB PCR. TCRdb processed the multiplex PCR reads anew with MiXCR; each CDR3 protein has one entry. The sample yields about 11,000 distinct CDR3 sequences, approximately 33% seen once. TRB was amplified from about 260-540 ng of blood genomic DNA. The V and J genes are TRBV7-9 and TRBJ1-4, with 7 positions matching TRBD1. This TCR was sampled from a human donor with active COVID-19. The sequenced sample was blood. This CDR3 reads CASSVGQGGHEKLFF. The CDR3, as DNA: TGCGCCAGCAGCGTGGGACAAGGGGGCCATGAAAAACTGTTTTTT.